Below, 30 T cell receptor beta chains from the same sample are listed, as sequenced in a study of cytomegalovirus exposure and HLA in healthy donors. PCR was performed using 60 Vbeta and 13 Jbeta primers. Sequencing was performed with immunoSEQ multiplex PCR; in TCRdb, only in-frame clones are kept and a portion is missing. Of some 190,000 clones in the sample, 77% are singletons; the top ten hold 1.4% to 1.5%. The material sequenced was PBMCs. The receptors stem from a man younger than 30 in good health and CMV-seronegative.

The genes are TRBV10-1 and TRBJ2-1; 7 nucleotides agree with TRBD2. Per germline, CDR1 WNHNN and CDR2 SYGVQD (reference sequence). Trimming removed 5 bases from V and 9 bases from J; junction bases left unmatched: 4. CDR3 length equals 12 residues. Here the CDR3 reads CASSTTSVEQFF. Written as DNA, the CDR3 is TGCGCCAGCAGTACTACTAGCGTTGAGCAGTTCTTC.

The CDR3 is CASRVTGGFAEAFF. The CDR3 bases are TGTGCCAGCAGGGTGACAGGCGGGTTCGCTGAAGCTTTCTTT. V gene TRBV27 combines with J gene TRBJ1-1; D might be TRBD1 (6 bases). Trimming pared 6 bases from V and 6 bases from J, leaving 17 bases between. The CDR3 totals 14 residues. Germline CDR1 MNHEY, CDR2 SMNVEV (reference sequence).

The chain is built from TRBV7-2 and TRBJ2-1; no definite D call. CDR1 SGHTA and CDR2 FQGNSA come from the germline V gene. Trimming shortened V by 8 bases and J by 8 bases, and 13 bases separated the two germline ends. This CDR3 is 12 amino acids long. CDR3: CASSEAPHEQFF. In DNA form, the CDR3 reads TGTGCCAGCTCTGAAGCTCCCCATGAGCAGTTCTTC.

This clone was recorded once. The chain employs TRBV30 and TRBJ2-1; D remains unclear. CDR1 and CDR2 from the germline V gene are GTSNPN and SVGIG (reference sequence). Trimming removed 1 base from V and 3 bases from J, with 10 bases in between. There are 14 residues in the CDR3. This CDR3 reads CAWSGSSLYNEQFF. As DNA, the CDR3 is TGTGCCTGGAGTGGCAGTTCCCTCTACAATGAGCAGTTCTTC.

The CDR3 bases are TGTGCCAGCAGCTTGGGGCGGATTGGCTACACCTTC. This encodes CASSLGRIGYTF. This rearrangement joins TRBV5-4 to TRBJ1-2; no firm D call. The CDR3 length is 12 residues. Deletions cut 0 bases from V and 7 bases from J, with 7 bases between. Looked up from germline, CDR1 is SGHNT and CDR2 is YYREEE (reference sequence).

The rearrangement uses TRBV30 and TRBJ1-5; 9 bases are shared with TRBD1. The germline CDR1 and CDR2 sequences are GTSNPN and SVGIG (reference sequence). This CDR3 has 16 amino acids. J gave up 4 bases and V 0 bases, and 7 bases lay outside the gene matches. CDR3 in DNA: TGTGCCTGGAGTGTACAAAGGACAGGGGATAATCAGCCCCAGCATTTT. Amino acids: CAWSVQRTGDNQPQHF.

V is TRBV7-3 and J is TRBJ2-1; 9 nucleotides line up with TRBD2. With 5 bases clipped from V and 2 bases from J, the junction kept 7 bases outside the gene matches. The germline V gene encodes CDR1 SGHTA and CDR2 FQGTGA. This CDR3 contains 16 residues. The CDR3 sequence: CASSAGGAPTYNEQFF. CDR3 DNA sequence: TGTGCCAGCAGCGCGGGGGGGGCCCCTACCTACAATGAGCAGTTCTTC. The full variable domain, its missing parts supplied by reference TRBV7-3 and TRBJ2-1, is GAGVSQTPSNKVTEKGKYVELRCDPISGHTALYWYRQSLGQGPEFLIYFQGTGAADDSGLPNDRFFAVRPEGSVSTLKIQRTERGDSAVYLCASSAGGAPTYNEQFFGPGTRLTVL.

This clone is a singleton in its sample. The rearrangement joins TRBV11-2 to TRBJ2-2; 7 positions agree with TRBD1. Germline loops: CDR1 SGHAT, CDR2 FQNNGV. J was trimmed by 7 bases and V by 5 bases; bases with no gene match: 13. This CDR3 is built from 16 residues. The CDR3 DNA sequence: TGTGCCAGCAGCATACGGGACAGAGGACGGGGCGGGGAGCTGTTTTTT. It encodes CASSIRDRGRGGELFF.

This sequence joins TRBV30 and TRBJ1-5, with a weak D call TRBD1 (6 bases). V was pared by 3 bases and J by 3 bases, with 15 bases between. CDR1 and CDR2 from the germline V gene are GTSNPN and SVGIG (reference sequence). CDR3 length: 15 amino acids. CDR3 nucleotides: TGTGCCTGGAGCCCCAGGGGAATAACCAATCAGCCCCAGCATTTT. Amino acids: CAWSPRGITNQPQHF.

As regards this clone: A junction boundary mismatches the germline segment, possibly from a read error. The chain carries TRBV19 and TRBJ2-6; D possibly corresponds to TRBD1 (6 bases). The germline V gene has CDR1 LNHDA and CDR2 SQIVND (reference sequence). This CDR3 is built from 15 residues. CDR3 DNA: TGTGCCAGTGGTATCGGGACACCTGGGGCCAACGTCCTGACTTTC. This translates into CASGIGTPGANVLTF. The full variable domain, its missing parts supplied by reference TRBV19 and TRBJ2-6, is DGGITQSPKYLFRKEGQNVTLSCEQNLNHDAMYWYRQDPGQGLRLIYYSQIVNDFQKGDIAEGYSVSREKKESFPLTVTSAQKNPTAFYLCASGIGTPGANVLTFGAGSRLTVL.

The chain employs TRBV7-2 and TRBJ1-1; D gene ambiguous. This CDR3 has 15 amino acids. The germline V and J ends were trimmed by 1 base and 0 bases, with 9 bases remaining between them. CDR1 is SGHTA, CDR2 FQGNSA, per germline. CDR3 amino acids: CASSLVQSMNTEAFF. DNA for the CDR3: TGTGCCAGCAGCTTAGTACAGTCTATGAACACTGAAGCTTTCTTT.

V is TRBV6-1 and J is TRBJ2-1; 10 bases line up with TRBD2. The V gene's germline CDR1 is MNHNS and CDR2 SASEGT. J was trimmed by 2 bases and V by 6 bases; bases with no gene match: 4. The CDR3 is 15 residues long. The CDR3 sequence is CASSRTSGAYNEQFF. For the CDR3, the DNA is TGTGCCAGCAGCCGCACTAGCGGGGCCTACAATGAGCAGTTCTTC.

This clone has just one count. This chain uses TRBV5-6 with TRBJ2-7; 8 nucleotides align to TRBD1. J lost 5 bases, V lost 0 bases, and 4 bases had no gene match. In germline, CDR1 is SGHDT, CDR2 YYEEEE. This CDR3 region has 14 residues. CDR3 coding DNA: TGTGCCAGCAGCTTGGGCTGGACAGGGCACGAGCAGTACTTC. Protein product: CASSLGWTGHEQYF.

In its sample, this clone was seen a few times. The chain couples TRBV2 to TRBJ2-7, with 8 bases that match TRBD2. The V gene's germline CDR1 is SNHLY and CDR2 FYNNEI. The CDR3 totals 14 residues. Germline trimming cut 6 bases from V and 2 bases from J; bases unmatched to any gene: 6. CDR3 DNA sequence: TGTGCCAGCAGGAAAAGCGGGAGTACCTACGAGCAGTACTTC. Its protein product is CASRKSGSTYEQYF.

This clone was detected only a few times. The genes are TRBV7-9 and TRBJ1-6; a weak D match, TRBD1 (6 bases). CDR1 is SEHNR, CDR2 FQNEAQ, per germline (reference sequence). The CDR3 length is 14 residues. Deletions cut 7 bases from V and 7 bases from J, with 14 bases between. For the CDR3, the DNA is TGTGCCAGCACTAAAGGGGGGGCGAATTCACCCCTCCACTTT. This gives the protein CASTKGGANSPLHF.

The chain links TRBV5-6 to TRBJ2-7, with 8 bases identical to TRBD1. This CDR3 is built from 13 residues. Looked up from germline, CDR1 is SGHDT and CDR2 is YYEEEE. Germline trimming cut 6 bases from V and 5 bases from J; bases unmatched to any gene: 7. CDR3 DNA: TGTGCCAGCACCCAGACAGGGGTCAACGAGCAGTACTTC. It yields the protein CASTQTGVNEQYF.

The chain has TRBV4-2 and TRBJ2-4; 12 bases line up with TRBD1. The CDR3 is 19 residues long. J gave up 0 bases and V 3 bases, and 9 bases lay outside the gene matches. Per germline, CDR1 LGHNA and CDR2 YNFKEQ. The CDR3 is CASSHAGTGGAGAKNIQYF. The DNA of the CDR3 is TGTGCCAGCAGCCATGCCGGGACAGGGGGCGCGGGAGCCAAAAACATTCAGTACTTC.

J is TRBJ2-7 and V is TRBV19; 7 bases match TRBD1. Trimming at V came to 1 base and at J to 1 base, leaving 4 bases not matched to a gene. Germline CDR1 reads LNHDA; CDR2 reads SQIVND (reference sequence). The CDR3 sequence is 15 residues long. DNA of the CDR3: TGTGCCAGTAGTATAGCGAGCAGGGGGTCCTACGAGCAGTACTTC. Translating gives CASSIASRGSYEQYF.

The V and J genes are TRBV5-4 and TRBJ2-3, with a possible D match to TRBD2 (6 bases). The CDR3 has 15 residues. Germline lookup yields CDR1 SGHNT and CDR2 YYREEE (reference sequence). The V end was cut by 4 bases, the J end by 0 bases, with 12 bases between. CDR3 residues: CASSTSGRSTDTQYF. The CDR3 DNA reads TGTGCCAGCAGCACAAGCGGGCGGAGCACAGATACGCAGTATTTT. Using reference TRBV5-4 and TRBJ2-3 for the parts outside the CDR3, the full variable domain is ETGVTQSPTHLIKTRGQQVTLRCSSQSGHNTVSWYQQALGQGPQFIFQYYREEENGRGNFPPRFSGLQFPNYSSELNVNALELDDSALYLCASSTSGRSTDTQYFGPGTRLTVL.

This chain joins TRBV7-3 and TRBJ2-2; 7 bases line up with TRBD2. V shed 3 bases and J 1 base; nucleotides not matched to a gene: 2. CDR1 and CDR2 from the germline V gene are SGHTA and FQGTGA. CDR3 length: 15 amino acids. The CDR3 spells CASSFGGGNTGELFF. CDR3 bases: TGTGCCAGCAGCTTTGGGGGGGGGAACACCGGGGAGCTGTTTTTT.

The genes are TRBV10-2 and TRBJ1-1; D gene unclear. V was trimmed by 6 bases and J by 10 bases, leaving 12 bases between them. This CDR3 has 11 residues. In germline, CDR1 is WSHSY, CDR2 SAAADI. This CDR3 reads CASSDLGGAFF. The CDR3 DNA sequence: TGCGCCAGCAGCGACTTGGGAGGAGCTTTCTTT.

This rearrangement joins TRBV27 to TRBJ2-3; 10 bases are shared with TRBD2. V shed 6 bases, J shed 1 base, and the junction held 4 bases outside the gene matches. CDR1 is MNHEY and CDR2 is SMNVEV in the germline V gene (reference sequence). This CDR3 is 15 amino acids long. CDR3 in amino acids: CASRRGTSGTDTQYF. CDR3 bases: TGTGCCAGCAGGAGGGGGACTAGCGGCACAGATACGCAGTATTTT.

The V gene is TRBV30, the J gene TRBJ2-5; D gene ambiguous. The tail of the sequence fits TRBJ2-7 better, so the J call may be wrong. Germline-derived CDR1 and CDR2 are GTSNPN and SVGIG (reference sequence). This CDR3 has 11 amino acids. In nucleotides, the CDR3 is TGTGCCTGGAGTGCCGCTTACGAGCAGTACTTC. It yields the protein CAWSAAYEQYF.

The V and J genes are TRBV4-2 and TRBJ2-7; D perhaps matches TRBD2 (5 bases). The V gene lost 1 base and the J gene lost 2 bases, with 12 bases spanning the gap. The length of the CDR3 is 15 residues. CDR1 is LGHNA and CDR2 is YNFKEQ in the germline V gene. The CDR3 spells CASSQGSGVTYEQYF. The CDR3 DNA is TGTGCCAGCAGCCAAGGTTCCGGGGTTACCTACGAGCAGTACTTC.

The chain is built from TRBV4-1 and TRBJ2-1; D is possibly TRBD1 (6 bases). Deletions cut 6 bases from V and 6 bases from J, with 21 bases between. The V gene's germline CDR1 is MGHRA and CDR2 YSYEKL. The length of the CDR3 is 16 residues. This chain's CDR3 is CASSTETGWATNEQFF. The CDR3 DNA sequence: TGCGCCAGCAGTACGGAAACAGGGTGGGCGACCAATGAGCAGTTCTTC.

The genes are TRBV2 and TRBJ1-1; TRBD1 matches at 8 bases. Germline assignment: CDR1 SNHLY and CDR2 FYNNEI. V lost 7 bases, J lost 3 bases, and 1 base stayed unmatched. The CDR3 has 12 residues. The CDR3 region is CASTTGDTEAFF. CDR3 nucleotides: TGTGCCAGCACGACAGGGGACACTGAAGCTTTCTTT. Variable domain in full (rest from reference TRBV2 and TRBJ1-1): EPEVTQTPSHQVTQMGQEVILRCVPISNHLYFYWYRQILGQKVEFLVSFYNNEISEKSEIFDDQFSVERPDGSNFTLKIRSTKLEDSAMYFCASTTGDTEAFFGQGTRLTVV.

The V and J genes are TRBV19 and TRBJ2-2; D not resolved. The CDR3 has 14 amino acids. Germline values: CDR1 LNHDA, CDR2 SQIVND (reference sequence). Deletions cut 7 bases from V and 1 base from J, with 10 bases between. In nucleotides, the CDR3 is TGTGCCAGTACTGCAGGTCGGAACACCGGGGAGCTGTTTTTT. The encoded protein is CASTAGRNTGELFF.

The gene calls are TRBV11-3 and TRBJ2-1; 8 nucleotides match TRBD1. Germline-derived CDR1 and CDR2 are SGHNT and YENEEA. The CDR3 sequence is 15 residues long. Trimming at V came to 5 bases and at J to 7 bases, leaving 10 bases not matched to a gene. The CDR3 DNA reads TGTGCCAGCAGCCAAGGGACAGGAGCTATGAATGAGCAGTTCTTC. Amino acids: CASSQGTGAMNEQFF.

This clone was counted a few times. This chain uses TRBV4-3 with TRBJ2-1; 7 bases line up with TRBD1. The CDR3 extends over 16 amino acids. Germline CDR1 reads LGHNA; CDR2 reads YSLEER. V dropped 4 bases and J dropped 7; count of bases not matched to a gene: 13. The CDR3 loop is CASSRQGVSGWNEQFF. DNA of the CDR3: TGCGCCAGCAGCCGACAGGGAGTGTCGGGGTGGAATGAGCAGTTCTTC.

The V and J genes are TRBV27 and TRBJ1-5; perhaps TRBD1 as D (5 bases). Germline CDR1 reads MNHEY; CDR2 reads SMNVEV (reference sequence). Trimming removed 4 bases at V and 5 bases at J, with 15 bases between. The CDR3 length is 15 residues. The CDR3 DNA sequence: TGTGCCAGCAGTTCCTCAGGGTGGGAGGATCAGCCCCAGCATTTT. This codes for CASSSSGWEDQPQHF.